This TCR beta chain is from a study of T cells expressing NK-cell markers. On the study more broadly: Sorted CD3+CD56+NKG2C+, CD3+CD56+NKG2C- and CD3+CD56-NKG2C+ T-cell subsets were beta-chain profiled.

The cDNA for TCR beta came from 5'RACE template switching with UMIs. TCRdb re-called the 5' RACE reads, yielding one record per CDR3 amino acid sequence without DNA. Its table lists hundreds of thousands of distinct CDR3 sequences. The CDR3 is 14 amino acids. The sequence came from a man younger than 30 in good health. The chain has TRBV12-3 or TRBV12-4 and TRBJ2-1; TCRdb's assignment of TRBD2 cannot be checked, as there is no DNA. Sample: blood T cells: a sorted CD56 or NKG2C T cell subset, CD4+ or CD8+ T cells, or bulk PBMC T cells (not recorded which). CDR3 in amino acids: CASGYEAGNNEQFF.